There are a few counts of the clone carrying this T cell receptor beta chain. This sample stems from a study of T-cell memory formation after mild COVID-19. Via MiXCR, TCRdb re-called the 5' RACE reads, giving one row per CDR3 protein. The sample carries approximately 340,000 distinct CDR3 sequences, over 10% recorded once. Germline CDR1 SGHDN, CDR2 FVKESK. V lost 2 bases to trimming and J lost 7 bases; unmatched junction nucleotides: 16. This CDR3 spans 18 amino acids. The specimen sequenced was PBMCs or a T cell subset sorted from them (not recorded which). This TCR was sampled from a man aged 18 to 30 who had mild COVID-19 (a few samples of this study predate the infection). Cell type and time point are not known. The V and J genes are TRBV14 and TRBJ2-1, with 8 nucleotides matching TRBD1. CDR3 sequence (DNA): TGTGCCAGCAGCCAACTAAGACAGGGGCAAGCCATGAAGAATGAGCAGTTCTTC. Protein sequence: CASSQLRQGQAMKNEQFF.